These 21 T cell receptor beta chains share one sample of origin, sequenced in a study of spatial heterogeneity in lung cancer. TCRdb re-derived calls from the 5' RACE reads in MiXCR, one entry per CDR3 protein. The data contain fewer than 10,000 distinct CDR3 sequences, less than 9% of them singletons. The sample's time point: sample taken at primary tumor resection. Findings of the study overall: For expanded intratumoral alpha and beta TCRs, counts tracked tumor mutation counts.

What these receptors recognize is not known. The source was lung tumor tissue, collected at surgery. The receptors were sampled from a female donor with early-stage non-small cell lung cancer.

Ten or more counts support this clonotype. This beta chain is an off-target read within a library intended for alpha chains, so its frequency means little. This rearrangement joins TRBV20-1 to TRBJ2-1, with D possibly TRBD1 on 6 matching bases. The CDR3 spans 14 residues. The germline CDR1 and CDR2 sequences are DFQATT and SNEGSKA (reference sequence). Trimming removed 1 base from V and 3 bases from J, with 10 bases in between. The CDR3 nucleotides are TGCAGTGCTAGAGTGACAGGAATCTACAATGAGCAGTTCTTC. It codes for CSARVTGIYNEQFF.

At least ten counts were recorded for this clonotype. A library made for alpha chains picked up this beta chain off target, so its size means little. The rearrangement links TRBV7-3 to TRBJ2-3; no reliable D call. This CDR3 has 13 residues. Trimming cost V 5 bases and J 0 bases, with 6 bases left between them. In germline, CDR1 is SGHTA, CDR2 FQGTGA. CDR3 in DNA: TGTGCCAGCAGCGCGACTAGCACAGATACGCAGTATTTT. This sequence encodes CASSATSTDTQYF.

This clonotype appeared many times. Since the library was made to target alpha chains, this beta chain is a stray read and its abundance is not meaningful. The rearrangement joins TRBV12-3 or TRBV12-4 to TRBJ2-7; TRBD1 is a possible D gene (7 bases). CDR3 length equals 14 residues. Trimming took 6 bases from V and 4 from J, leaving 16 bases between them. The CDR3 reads CASSLPQGRYEQYF. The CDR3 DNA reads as TGTGCCAGCAGCCTCCCACAGGGGAGGTACGAGCAGTACTTC.

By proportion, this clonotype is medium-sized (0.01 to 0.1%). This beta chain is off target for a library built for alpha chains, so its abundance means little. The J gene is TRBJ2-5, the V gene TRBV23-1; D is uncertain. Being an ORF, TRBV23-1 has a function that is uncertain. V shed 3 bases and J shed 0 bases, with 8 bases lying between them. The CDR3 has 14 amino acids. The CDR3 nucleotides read TGCGCCAGCAGTCAGGTTCAGGACCAAGAGACCCAGTACTTC. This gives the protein CASSQVQDQETQYF.

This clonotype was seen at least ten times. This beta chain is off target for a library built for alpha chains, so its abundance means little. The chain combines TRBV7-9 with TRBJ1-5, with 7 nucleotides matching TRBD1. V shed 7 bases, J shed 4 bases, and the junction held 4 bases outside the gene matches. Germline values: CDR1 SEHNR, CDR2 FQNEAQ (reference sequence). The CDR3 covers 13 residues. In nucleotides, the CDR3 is TGTGCCAGCACGAAGACAGGGAATCAGCCCCAGCATTTT. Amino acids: CASTKTGNQPQHF.

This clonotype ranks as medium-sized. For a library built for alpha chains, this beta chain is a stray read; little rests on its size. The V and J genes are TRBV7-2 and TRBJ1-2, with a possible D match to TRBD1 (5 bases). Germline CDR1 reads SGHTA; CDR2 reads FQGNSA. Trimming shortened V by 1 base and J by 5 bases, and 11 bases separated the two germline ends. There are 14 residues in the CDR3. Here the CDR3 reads CASSLGAREYGYTF. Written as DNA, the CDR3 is TGTGCCAGCAGCTTAGGCGCCAGGGAGTATGGCTACACCTTC.

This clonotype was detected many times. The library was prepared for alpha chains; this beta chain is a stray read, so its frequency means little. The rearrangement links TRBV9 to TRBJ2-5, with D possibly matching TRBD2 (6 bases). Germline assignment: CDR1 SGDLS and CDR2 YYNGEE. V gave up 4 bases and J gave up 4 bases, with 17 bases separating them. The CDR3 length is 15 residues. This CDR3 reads CASSPTASDPETQYF. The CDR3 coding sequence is TGTGCCAGCAGCCCCACAGCTAGCGACCCAGAGACCCAGTACTTC.

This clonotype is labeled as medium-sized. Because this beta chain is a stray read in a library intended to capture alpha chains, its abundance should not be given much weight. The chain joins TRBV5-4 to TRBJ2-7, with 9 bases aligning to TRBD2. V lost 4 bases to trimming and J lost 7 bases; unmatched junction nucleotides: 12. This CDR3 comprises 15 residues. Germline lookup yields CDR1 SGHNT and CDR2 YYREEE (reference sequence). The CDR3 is CASSRQSSGTEEQYF. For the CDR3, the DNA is TGTGCCAGCAGCCGACAATCTAGCGGGACTGAAGAGCAGTACTTC.

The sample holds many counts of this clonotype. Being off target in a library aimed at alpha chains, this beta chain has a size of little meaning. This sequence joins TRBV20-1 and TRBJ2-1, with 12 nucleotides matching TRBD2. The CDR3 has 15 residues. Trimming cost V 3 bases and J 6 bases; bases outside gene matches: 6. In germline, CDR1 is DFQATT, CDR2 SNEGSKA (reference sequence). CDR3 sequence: CSARSSGRAINEQFF. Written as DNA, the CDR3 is TGCAGTGCTAGGTCTAGCGGGAGGGCCATCAATGAGCAGTTCTTC.

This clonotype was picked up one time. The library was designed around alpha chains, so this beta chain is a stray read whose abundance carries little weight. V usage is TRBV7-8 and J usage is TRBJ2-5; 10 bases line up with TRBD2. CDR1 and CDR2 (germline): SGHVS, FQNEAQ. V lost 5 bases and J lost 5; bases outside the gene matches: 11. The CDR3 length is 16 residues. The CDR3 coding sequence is TGTGCCAGCAGCCCTCTGGGGCTAGCGGGAGCTGAGACCCAGTACTTC. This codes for CASSPLGLAGAETQYF.

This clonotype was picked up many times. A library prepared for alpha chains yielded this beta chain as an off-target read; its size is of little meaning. CDR3 loop: CASSLRVTEAFF. The CDR3 DNA sequence: TGTGCCAGCAGCTTACGGGTCACTGAAGCTTTCTTT. The V and J genes are TRBV7-8 and TRBJ1-1; D is unresolved. CDR3 length: 12 amino acids. Germline lookup yields CDR1 SGHVS and CDR2 FQNEAQ. Trimming removed 2 bases at V and 4 bases at J, with 5 bases between.

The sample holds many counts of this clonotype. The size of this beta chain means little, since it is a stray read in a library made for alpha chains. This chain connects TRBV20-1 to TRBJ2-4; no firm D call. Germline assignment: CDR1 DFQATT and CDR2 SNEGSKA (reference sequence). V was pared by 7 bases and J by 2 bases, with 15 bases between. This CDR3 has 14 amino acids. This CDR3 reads CSVPDPRPKNIQYF. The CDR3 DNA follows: TGCAGTGTCCCGGACCCGAGGCCCAAAAACATTCAGTACTTC.

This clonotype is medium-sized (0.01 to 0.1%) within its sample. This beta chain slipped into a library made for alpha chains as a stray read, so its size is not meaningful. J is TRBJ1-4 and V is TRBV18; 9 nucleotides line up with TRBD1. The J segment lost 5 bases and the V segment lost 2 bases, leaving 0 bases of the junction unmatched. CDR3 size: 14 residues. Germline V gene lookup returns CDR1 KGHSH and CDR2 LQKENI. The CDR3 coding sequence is TGTGCCAGCTCACCAGGGACAGGGAATGAAAAACTGTTTTTT. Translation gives CASSPGTGNEKLFF. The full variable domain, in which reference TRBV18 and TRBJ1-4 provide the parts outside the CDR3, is NAGVMQNPRHLVRRRGQEARLRCSPMKGHSHVYWYRQLPEEGLKFMVYLQKENIIDESGMPKERFSAEFPKEGPSILRIQQVVRGDSAAYFCASSPGTGNEKLFFGSGTQLSVL.

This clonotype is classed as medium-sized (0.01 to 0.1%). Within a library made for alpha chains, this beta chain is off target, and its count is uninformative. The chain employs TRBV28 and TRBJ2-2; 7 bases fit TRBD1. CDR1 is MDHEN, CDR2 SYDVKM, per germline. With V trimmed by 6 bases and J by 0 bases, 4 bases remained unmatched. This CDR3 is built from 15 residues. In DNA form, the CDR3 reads TGTGCCAGCAGATCGGGACAGCCGAACACCGGGGAGCTGTTTTTT. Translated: CASRSGQPNTGELFF. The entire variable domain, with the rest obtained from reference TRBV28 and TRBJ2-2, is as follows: DVKVTQSSRYLVKRTGEKVFLECVQDMDHENMFWYRQDPGLGLRLIYFSYDVKMKEKGDIPEGYSVSREKKERFSLILESASTNQTSMYLCASRSGQPNTGELFFGEGSRLTVL.

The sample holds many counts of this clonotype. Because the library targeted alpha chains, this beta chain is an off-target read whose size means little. The DNA for the CDR3 is TGTGCCAGCAGCACGGGACAGGGCCAGCCCCAGCATTTT. Its translation: CASSTGQGQPQHF. The V call is TRBV2, the J call TRBJ1-5, with 9 positions matching TRBD1. Trimming at V came to 6 bases and at J to 7 bases, leaving 4 bases not matched to a gene. In germline, CDR1 is SNHLY, CDR2 FYNNEI. The CDR3 is 13 residues long. Using reference TRBV2 and TRBJ1-5 for the parts outside the CDR3, the full variable domain is EPEVTQTPSHQVTQMGQEVILRCVPISNHLYFYWYRQILGQKVEFLVSFYNNEISEKSEIFDDQFSVERPDGSNFTLKIRSTKLEDSAMYFCASSTGQGQPQHFGDGTRLSIL.

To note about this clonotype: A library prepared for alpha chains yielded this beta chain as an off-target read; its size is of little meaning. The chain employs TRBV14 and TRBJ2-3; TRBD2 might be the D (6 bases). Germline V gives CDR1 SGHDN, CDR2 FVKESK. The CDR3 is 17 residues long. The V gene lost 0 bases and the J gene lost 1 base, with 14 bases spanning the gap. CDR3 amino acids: CASSQDLGGVRTDTQYF. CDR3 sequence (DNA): TGTGCCAGCAGCCAAGATCTGGGGGGAGTTCGCACAGATACGCAGTATTTT.

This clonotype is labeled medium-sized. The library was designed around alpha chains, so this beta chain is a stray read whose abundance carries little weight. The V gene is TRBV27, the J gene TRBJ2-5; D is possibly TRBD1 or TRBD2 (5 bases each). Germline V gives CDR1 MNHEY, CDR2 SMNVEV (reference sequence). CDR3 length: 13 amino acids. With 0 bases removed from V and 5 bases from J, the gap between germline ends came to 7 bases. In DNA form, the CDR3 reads TGTGCCAGCAGTTTATCGGGGGAGGAGACCCAGTACTTC. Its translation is CASSLSGEETQYF.

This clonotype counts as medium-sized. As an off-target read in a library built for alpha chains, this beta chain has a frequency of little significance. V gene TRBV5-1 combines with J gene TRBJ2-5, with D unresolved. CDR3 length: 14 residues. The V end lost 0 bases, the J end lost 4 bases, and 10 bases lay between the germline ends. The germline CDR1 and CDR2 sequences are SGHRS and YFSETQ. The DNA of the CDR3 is TGCGCCAGCAGCTTGGCCTCGAGTCGAGAGACCCAGTACTTC. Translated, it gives CASSLASSRETQYF.

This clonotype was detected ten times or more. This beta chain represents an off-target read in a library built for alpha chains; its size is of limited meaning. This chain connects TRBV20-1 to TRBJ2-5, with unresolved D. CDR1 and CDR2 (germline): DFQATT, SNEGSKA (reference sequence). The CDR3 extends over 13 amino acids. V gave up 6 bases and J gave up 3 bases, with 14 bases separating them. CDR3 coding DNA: TGCAGTGCAGACCCGGTTGGGGAAGAGACCCAGTACTTC. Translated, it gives CSADPVGEETQYF.

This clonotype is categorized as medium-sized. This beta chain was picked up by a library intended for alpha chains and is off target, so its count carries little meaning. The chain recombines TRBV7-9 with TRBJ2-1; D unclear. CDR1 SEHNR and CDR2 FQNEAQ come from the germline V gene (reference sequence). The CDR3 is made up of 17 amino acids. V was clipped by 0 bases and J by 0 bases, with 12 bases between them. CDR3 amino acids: CASSLAVAHYSYNEQFF. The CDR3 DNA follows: TGTGCCAGCAGCTTAGCAGTAGCTCATTACTCCTACAATGAGCAGTTCTTC.

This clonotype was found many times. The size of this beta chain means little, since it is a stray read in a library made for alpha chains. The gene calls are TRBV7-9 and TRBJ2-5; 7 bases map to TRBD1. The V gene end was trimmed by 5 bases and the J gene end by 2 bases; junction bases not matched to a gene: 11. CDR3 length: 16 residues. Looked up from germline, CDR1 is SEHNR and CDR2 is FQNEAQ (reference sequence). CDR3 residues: CASSVDRRSYQETQYF. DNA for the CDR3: TGTGCCAGCAGCGTGGACAGGAGGAGTTATCAAGAGACCCAGTACTTC.